The clone carrying this TCR beta chain occurred once. Its antigen is unknown. Libraries were prepared by immunoSEQ multiplex PCR; TCRdb keeps only in-frame clonotypes and omits some of them. The repertoire consists of approximately 82,000 clones, with roughly nine tenths occurring once and the leading ten covering 0.1%. The data stem from a study of graft-versus-host responses after intestinal transplantation. Overall study: Uniformly, recipients were administered anti-thymocyte globulin induction with subsequent tacrolimus and steroids for 3 to 4 years. Whole-study results and caveats: Clonal ratios of graft-versus-host to host-versus-graft in allografts were high for patients exhibiting graft-donor T cell macrochimerism. Researchers found GvH clones in recipient marrow, and some showed up first in ileum or blood. With peak circulating GvH clone levels came an association with early post-transplant HvG declines.

The ends lost 3 bases at V and 5 bases at J; junction bases unmatched: 8. The CDR3 totals 15 residues. Germline V gene sequence: CDR1 GTSNPN, CDR2 SVGIG (reference sequence). Sequenced here: unstimulated CD4+ T cells sorted from spleen or lymph node cells, sampled before intestinal transplant. This sequence originates from a human donor who received an intestinal transplant. This chain links TRBV30 with TRBJ1-4, with TRBD1 matching 8 bases. CDR3 nucleotides: TGTGCCTGGAGCGCCAGGACAGGGCCCAATGAAAAACTGTTTTTT. This codes for CAWSARTGPNEKLFF.